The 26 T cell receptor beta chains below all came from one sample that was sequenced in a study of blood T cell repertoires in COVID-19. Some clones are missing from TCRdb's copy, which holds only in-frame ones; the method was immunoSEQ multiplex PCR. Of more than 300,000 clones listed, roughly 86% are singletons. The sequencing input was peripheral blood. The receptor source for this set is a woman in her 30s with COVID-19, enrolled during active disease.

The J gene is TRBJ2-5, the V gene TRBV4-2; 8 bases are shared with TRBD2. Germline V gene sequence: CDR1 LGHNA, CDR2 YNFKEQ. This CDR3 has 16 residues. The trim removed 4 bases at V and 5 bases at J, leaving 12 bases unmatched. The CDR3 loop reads CASSPRRGDGSETQYF. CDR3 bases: TGTGCCAGCAGCCCCCGGCGGGGGGACGGGTCGGAGACCCAGTACTTC.

CDR3 residues: CASSYPRGRITGELFF. The CDR3, as DNA: TGTGCCAGCAGTTACCCCAGGGGGCGTATCACCGGGGAGCTGTTTTTT. The chain combines TRBV6-5 with TRBJ2-2; 8 nucleotides align to TRBD1. Per the germline V gene, CDR1 is MNHEY and CDR2 is SVGAGI. The J segment lost 4 bases and the V segment lost 2 bases, leaving 6 bases of the junction unmatched. The CDR3 spans 16 residues.

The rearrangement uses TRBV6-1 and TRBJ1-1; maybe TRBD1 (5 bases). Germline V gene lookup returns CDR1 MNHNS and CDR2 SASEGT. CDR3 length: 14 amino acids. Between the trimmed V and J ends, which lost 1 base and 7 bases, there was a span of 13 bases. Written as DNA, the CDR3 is TGTGCCAGCAGTGAAGGCAGGGATATCAGTGAAGCTTTCTTT. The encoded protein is CASSEGRDISEAFF.

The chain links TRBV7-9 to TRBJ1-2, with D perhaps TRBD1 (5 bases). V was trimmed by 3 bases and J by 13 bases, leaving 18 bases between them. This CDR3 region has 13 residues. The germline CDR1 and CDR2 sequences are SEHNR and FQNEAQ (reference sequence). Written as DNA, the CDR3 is TGTGCCAGCAGCTTGAGCGGGATCACGGGACTCACCTTC. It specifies CASSLSGITGLTF.

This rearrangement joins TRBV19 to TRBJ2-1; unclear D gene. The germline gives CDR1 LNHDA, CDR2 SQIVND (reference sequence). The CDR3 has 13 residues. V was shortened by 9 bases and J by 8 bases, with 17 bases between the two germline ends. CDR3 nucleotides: TGTGCCAGCCGTTTGTACGGCGAGGATGAGCAGTTCTTC. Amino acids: CASRLYGEDEQFF.

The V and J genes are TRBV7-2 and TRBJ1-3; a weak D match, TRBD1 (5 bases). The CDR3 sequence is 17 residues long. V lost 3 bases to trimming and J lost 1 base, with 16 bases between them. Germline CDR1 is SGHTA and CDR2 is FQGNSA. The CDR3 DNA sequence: TGTGCCAGCAGCTTGGGGAGGGGAGCGACGTCTGGAAACACCATATATTTT. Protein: CASSLGRGATSGNTIYF.

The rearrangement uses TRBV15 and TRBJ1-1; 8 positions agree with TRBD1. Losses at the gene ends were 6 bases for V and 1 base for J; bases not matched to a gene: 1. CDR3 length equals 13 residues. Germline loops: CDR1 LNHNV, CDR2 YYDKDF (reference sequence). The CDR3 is CATRGQGNTEAFF. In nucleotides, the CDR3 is TGTGCCACCAGAGGACAGGGGAACACTGAAGCTTTCTTT.

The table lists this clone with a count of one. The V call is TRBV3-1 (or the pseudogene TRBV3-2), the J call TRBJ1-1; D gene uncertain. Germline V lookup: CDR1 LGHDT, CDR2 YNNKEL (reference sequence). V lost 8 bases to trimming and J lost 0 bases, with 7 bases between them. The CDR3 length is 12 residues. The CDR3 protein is CASQALNTEAFF. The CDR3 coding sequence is TGTGCCAGCCAAGCCTTGAACACTGAAGCTTTCTTT.

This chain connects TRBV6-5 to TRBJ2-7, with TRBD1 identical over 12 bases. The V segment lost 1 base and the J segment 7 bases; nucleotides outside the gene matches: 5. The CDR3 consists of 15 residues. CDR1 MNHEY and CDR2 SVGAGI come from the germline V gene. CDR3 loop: CASSYLRDRGLEQYF. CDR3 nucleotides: TGTGCCAGCAGTTACTTACGGGACAGGGGGCTTGAGCAGTACTTC.

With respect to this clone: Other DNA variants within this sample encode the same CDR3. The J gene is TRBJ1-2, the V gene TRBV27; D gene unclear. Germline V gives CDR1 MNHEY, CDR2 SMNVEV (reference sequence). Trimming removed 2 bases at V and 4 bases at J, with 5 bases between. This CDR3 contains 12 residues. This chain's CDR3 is CASSLRGYGYTF. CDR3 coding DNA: TGTGCCAGCAGTTTAAGAGGCTATGGCTACACCTTC.

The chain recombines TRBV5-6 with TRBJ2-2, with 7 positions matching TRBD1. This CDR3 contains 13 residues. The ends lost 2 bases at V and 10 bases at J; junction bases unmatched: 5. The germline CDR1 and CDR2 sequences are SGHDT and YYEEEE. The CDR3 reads CASSFTGVVELFF. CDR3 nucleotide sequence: TGTGCCAGCAGCTTCACAGGGGTAGTGGAGCTGTTTTTT.

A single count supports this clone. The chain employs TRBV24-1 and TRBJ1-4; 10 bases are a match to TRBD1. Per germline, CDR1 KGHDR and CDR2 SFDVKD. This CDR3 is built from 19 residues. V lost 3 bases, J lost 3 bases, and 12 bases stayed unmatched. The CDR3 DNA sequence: TGTGCCACCAGTGATGGGGACAGGGGAGGATGGATGGCTAATGAAAAACTGTTTTTT. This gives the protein CATSDGDRGGWMANEKLFF.

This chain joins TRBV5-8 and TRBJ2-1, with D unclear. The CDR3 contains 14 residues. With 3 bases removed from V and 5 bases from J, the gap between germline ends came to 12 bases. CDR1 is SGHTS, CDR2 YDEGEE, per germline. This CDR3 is CASSYPHENNEQFF. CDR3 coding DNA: TGTGCCAGCAGCTATCCGCACGAGAACAATGAGCAGTTCTTC.

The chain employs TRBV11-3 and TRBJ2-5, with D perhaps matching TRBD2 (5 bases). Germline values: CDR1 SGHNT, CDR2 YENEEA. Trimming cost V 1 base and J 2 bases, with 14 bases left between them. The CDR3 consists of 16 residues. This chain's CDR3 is CASSLGGAGEQETQYF. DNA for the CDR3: TGTGCCAGCAGCTTAGGGGGAGCCGGTGAACAAGAGACCCAGTACTTC. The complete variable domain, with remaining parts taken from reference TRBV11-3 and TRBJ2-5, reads EAGVVQSPRYKIIEKKQPVAFWCNPISGHNTLYWYLQNLGQGPELLIRYENEEAVDDSQLPKDRFSAERLKGVDSTLKIQPAELGDSAVYLCASSLGGAGEQETQYFGPGTRLLVL.

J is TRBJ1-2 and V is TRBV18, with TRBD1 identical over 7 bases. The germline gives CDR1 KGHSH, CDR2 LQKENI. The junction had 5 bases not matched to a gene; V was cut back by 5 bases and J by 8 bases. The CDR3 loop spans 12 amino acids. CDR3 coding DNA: TGTGCCAGCTCATCAACAGGGGTCGGCTACACCTTC. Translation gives CASSSTGVGYTF.

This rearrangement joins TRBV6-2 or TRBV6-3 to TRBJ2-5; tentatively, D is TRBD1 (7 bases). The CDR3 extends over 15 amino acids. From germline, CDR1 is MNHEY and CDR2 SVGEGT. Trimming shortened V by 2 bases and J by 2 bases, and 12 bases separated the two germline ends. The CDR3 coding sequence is TGTGCCAGCAGTTACGGCAGGGGGAGGCAAGAGACCCAGTACTTC. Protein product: CASSYGRGRQETQYF.

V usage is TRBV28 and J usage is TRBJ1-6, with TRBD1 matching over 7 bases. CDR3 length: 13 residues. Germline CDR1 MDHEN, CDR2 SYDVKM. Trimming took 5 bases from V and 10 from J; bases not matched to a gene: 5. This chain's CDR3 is CASSPRGQSPLHF. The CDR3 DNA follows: TGTGCCAGCAGTCCCCGGGGACAGTCACCCCTCCACTTT.

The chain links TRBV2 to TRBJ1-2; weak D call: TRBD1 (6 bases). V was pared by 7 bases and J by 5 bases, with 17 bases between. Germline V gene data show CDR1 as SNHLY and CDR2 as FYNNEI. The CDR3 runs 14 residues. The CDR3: CASNPEGGRYGYTF. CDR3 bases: TGTGCCAGCAACCCTGAAGGGGGACGGTATGGCTACACCTTC.

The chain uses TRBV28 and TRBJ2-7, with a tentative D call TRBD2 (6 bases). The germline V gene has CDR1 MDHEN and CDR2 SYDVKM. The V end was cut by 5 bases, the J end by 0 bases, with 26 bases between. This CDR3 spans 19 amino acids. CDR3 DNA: TGTGCCAGCAGTGCCTTGGGTCGGGGGTCGCATCCGAGCTCCTACGAGCAGTACGTC. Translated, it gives CASSALGRGSHPSSYEQYV.

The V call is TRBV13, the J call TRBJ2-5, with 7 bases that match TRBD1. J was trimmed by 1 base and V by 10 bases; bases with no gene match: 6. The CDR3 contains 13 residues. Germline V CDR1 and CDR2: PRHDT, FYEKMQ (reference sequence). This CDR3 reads CATRRTGQETQYF. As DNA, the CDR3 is TGTGCCACCCGACGGACAGGCCAAGAGACCCAGTACTTC.

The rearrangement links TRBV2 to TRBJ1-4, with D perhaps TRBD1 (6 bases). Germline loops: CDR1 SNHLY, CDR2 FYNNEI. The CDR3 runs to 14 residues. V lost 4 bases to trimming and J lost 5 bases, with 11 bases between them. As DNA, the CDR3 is TGTGCCAGCAGTGCGGAGGGGGGGAATGAAAAACTGTTTTTT. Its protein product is CASSAEGGNEKLFF.

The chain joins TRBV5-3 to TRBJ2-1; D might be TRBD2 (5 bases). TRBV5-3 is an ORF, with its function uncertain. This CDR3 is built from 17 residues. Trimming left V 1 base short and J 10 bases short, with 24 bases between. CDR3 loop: CARSLRCSRTLNREQFF. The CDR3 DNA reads TGTGCCAGAAGCTTGCGGTGTAGTCGGACTCTCAACAGAGAGCAGTTCTTC.

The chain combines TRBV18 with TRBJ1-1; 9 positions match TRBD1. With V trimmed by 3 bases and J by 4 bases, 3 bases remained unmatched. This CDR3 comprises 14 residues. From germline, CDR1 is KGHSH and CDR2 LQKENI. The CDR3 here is CASSPGTGLTEAFF. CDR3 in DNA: TGTGCCAGCTCACCTGGGACAGGGCTCACTGAAGCTTTCTTT.

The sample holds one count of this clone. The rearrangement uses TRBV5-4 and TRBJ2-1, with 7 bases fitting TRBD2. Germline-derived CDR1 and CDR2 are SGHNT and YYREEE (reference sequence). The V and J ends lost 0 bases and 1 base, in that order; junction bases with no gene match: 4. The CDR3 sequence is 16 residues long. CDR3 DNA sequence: TGTGCCAGCAGCTTGGCCGTTAGCGGGTCCTACAATGAGCAGTTCTTC. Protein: CASSLAVSGSYNEQFF. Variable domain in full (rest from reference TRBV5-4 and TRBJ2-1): ETGVTQSPTHLIKTRGQQVTLRCSSQSGHNTVSWYQQALGQGPQFIFQYYREEENGRGNFPPRFSGLQFPNYSSELNVNALELDDSALYLCASSLAVSGSYNEQFFGPGTRLTVL.

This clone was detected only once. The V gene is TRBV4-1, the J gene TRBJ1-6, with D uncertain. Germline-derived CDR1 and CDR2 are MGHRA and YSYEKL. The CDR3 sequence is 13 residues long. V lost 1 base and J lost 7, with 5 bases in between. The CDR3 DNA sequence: TGCGCCAGCAGCCAAGCGGGGAATTCACCCCTCCACTTT. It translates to CASSQAGNSPLHF.

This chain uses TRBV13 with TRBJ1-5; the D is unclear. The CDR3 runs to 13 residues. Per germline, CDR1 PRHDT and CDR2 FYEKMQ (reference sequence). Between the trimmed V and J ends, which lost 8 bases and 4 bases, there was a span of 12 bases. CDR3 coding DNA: TGTGCCAGCGGGGAGGGTGGGAATCAGCCCCAGCATTTT. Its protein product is CASGEGGNQPQHF.